The 6 T cell receptor beta chains below all came from one sample that was sequenced in a study of CD8 T cells in ankylosing spondylitis. Study-wide points: Several highly homologous variants made up a TCR beta motif, and this motif appeared characteristic of ankylosing spondylitis blood.

Using its own MiXCR run on the 5' RACE reads, TCRdb lists one record per CDR3 protein. Among roughly 220,000 distinct CDR3 sequences listed, around 17% were seen once. What these receptors recognize is not known. The sequenced sample was blood, either unsorted or a sorted T cell fraction (not recorded which). Receptors were obtained from a male donor with ankylosing spondylitis.

This clonotype was seen at least ten times. V is TRBV12-3 or TRBV12-4 and J is TRBJ2-3; 8 bases are a match to TRBD1. Germline trimming cut 5 bases from V and 9 bases from J; bases unmatched to any gene: 4. This CDR3 has 12 residues. The CDR3 DNA reads TGTGCCAGCAGTGATTGGACAGGGACGCAGTATTTT. As protein: CASSDWTGTQYF.

The chain uses TRBV5-1 and TRBJ2-7; 8 nucleotides agree with TRBD2. The junction had 7 bases not matched to a gene; V was cut back by 6 bases and J by 2 bases. This CDR3 is built from 14 residues. Per the germline V gene, CDR1 is SGHRS and CDR2 is YFSETQ. CDR3 nucleotides: TGCGCCAGCACCCCCCGGGGGGGCACCTACGAGCAGTACTTC. Protein product: CASTPRGGTYEQYF. Complete variable domain (other parts from reference TRBV5-1 and TRBJ2-7): KAGVTQTPRYLIKTRGQQVTLSCSPISGHRSVSWYQQTPGQGLQFLFEYFSETQRNKGNFPGRFSGRQFSNSRSEMNVSTLELGDSALYLCASTPRGGTYEQYFGPGTRLTVT.

V and J are TRBV9 and TRBJ2-2, with D unclear. The V gene lost 0 bases and the J gene lost 3 bases, with 12 bases spanning the gap. The V gene's germline CDR1 is SGDLS and CDR2 YYNGEE. This CDR3 is built from 16 residues. The CDR3 sequence is CASSVEKGIDTGELFF. CDR3 nucleotide sequence: TGTGCCAGCAGCGTAGAGAAAGGGATTGACACCGGGGAGCTGTTTTTT.

The chain uses TRBV7-2 and TRBJ2-7; possibly TRBD1 for D (5 bases). V was cut by 5 bases and J by 0 bases, with 17 bases left in between. Germline CDR1 and CDR2: SGHTA and FQGNSA. The CDR3 has 16 amino acids. CDR3 sequence reads: CASSPRGRESSYEQYF. CDR3 bases: TGTGCCAGCAGCCCTAGGGGTCGAGAGAGCTCCTACGAGCAGTACTTC.

The genes are TRBV6-2 or TRBV6-3 and TRBJ2-7; TRBD2 agrees at 7 bases. The CDR3 consists of 15 residues. The trim removed 7 bases at V and 4 bases at J, leaving 13 bases unmatched. Germline values: CDR1 MNHEY, CDR2 SVGEGT. The CDR3 bases are TGTGCCAGCACCACCCCTCTAGCGGAAGATTACGAGCAGTACTTC. The encoded protein is CASTTPLAEDYEQYF.

This clonotype was detected a few times. The chain employs TRBV27 and TRBJ2-5, with D perhaps given as TRBD1 or TRBD2 (5 bases each). The CDR3 covers 17 residues. V shed 5 bases and J shed 1 base, with 20 bases lying between them. CDR1 is MNHEY, CDR2 SMNVEV, per germline (reference sequence). The CDR3 region is CASSHTGATGTQETQYF. CDR3 nucleotide sequence: TGTGCCAGCAGTCATACCGGGGCCACAGGAACCCAAGAGACCCAGTACTTC.